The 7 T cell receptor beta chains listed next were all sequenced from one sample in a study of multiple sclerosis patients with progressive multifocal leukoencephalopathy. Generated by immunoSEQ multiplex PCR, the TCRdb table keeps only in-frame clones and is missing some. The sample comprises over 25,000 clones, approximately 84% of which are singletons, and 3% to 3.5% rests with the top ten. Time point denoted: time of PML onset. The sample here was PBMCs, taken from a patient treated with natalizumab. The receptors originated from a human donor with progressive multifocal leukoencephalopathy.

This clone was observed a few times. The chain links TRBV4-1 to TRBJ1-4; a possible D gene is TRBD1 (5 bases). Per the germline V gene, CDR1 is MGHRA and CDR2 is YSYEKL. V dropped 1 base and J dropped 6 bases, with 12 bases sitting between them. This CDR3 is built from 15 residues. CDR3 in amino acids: CASSQGGGVDEKLFF. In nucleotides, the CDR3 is TGCGCCAGCAGCCAAGGGGGGGGTGTGGATGAAAAACTGTTTTTT.

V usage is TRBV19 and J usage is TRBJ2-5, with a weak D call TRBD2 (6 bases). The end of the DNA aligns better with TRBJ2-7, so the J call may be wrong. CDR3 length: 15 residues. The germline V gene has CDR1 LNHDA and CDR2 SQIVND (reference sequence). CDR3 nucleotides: TGTGCCAGTAGTTCGGGGGTATCGTCGGGGGACGAGCAGTACTTC. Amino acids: CASSSGVSSGDEQYF.

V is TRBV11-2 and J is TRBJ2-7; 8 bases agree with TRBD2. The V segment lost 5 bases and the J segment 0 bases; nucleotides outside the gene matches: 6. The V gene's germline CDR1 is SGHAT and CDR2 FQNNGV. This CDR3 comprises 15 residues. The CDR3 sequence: CASSIAGGTSYEQYF. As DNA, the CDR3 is TGTGCCAGCAGCATTGCGGGAGGAACCTCCTACGAGCAGTACTTC.

CDR3 bases: TGTGCCAGCAGCCTCAGGGCACTCTACACAGATACGCAGTATTTT. This gives the protein CASSLRALYTDTQYF. The rearrangement links TRBV11-2 to TRBJ2-3; D might be TRBD1 (5 bases). This CDR3 contains 15 residues. CDR1 is SGHAT and CDR2 is FQNNGV in the germline V gene. V lost 5 bases to trimming and J lost 2 bases, with 14 bases between them.

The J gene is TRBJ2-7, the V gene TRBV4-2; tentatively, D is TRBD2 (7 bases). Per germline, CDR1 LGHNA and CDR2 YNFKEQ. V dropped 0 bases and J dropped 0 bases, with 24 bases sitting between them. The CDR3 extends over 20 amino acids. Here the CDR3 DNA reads TGTGCCAGCAGCCAAGAAGCTTGGGCGGGGGCCGGGGGTAGCTCCTACGAGCAGTACTTC. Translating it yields CASSQEAWAGAGGSSYEQYF.

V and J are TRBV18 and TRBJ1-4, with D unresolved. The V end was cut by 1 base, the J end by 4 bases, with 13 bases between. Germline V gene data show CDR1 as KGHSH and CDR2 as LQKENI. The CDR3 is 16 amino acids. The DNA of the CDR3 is TGTGCCAGCTCACCACTAAGGGCCCATGTTAATGAAAAACTGTTTTTT. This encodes CASSPLRAHVNEKLFF.

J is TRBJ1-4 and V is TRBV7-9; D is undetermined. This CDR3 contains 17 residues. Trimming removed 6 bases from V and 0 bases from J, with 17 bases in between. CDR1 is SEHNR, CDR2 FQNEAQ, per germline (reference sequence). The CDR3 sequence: CASSVQQPLATNEKLFF. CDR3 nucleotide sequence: TGTGCCAGCAGTGTCCAGCAACCCCTTGCAACTAATGAAAAACTGTTTTTT.